The present T cell receptor (beta chain) was sequenced within a study of cytomegalovirus exposure and HLA in healthy donors. Study-level findings and limits: For presence/absence analyses, sequencing depth was assumed to be roughly uniform across donors.

PCR primers comprised 60 Vbeta and 13 Jbeta primers. Sequencing was performed with immunoSEQ multiplex PCR; in TCRdb, only in-frame clones are kept and a portion is missing. The table records about 130,000 clones, about four fifths of them present only once. Looked up from germline, CDR1 is GTSNPN and CDR2 is SVGIG (reference sequence). V shed 5 bases and J 6 bases; nucleotides not matched to a gene: 6. The CDR3 runs to 13 residues. On this clone: What it binds is unknown.

The chain has TRBV30 and TRBJ2-3; 9 bases are shared with TRBD2. Sequences were obtained from PBMCs. This clonotype was sampled from a male donor in good health and CMV-seronegative. CDR3 nucleotide sequence: TGTGCCTGGGAGGCGGGGGGGAGTGATACGCAGTATTTT. It yields the protein CAWEAGGSDTQYF.